The present TCR beta chain was sequenced within a study of read filtering for tumor transcriptome and immune sequencing. At the level of the study: TCR-mapped reads were about 4 to 11 million with IR-seq versus roughly 85 to 1,300 with RNA-seq.

The library was built from 400 to 500 ng RNA with molecular barcoded adaptors for alpha/delta and beta/gamma chains. Using its own MiXCR run on the reads, TCRdb lists one record per CDR3 protein. The sample yields approximately 140,000 distinct CDR3 sequences, around 13% seen once. This clonotype was recorded at least ten times. Bone marrow was sampled from every patient at the time of active disease. Germline CDR1 is SQVTM and CDR2 is ANQGSEA. V lost 7 bases to trimming and J lost 4 bases; unmatched junction nucleotides: 8. The CDR3 consists of 14 residues. This chain uses TRBV29-1 with TRBJ2-1, with 9 bases aligning to TRBD2. The source is a donor at least 40 years old with multiple myeloma. Specimen: a population of CD138-negative cells sorted from bone marrow. The chain's CDR3 is CSGISGSRYNEQFF. The CDR3 region has the DNA TGCAGCGGAATTAGCGGGAGTAGGTACAATGAGCAGTTCTTC.